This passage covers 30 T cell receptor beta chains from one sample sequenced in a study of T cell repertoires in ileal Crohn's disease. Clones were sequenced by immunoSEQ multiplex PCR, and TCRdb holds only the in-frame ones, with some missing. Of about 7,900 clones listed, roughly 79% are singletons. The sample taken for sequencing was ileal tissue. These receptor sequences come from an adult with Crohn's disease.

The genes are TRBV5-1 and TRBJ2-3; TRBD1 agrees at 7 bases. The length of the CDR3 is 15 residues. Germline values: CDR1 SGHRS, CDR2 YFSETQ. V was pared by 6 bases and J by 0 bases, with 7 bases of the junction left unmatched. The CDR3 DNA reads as TGCGCCAGCAACTTCCGGGACAGCAGCACAGATACGCAGTATTTT. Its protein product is CASNFRDSSTDTQYF.

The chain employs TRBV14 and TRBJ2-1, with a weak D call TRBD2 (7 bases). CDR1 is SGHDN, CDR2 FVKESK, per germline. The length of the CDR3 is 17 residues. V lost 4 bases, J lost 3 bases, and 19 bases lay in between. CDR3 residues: CASSPFTKGGLYNEQFF. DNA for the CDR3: TGTGCCAGCAGCCCTTTCACCAAGGGGGGGCTCTACAATGAGCAGTTCTTC.

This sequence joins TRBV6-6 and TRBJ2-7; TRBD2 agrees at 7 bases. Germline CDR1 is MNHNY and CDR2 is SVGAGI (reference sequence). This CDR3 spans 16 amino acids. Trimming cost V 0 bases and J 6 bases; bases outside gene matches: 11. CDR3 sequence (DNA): TGTGCCAGCAGTTACTCGGGGGGGACGGCACAGACCGAGCAGTACTTC. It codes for CASSYSGGTAQTEQYF.

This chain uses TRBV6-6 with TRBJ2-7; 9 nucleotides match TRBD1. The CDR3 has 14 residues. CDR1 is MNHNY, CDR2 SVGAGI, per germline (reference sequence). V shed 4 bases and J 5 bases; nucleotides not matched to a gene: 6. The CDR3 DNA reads TGTGCCAGCAGTTGGGACAGGGAGAAGAACGAGCAGTACTTC. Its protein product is CASSWDREKNEQYF.

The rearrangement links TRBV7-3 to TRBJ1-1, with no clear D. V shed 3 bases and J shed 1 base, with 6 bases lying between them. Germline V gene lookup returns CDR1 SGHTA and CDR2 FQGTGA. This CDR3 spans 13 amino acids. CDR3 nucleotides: TGTGCCAGCAGCTTGTCAGAGAACACTGAAGCTTTCTTT. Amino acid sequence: CASSLSENTEAFF.

The DNA of the CDR3 is TGTGCCAGCAGCTTAGCAGGGGCCCGGAACGATGAGCAGTTCTTC. Protein: CASSLAGARNDEQFF. The V and J genes are TRBV7-3 and TRBJ2-1; maybe TRBD1 (6 bases). Trimming pared 2 bases from V and 8 bases from J, leaving 16 bases between. Germline CDR1 SGHTA, CDR2 FQGTGA. The CDR3 runs 15 residues.

The DNA of the CDR3 is TGTGCCACCGCGAGCGGTTTACAAGAGACCCAGTACTTC. It codes for CATASGLQETQYF. The V and J genes are TRBV10-3 and TRBJ2-5; TRBD2 is a possible D gene (5 bases). CDR3 length equals 13 residues. CDR1 ENHRY and CDR2 SYGVKD come from the germline V gene. The ends were cut back, 10 bases at V and 2 bases at J, with 14 bases in the middle.

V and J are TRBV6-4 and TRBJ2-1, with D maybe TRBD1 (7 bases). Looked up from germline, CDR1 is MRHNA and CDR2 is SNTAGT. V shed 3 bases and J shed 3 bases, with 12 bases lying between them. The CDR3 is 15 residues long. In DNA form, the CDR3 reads TGTGCCAGCAGTGATCAGGGGGGAGGCTACAATGAGCAGTTCTTC. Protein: CASSDQGGGYNEQFF.

The CDR3 protein is CASSERAGGRANEKLFF. For the CDR3, the DNA is TGTGCCAGCAGTGAAAGGGCGGGGGGAAGGGCTAATGAAAAACTGTTTTTT. The chain combines TRBV25-1 with TRBJ1-4, with D possibly matching TRBD1 (5 bases). Germline V lookup: CDR1 MGHDK, CDR2 SYGVNS. This CDR3 spans 17 amino acids. V lost 2 bases and J lost 3, with 16 bases in between.

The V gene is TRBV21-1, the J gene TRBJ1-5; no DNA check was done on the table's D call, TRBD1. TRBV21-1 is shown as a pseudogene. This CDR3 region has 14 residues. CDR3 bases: TGTGCCAGCAGCGCTGGACAGTGCAATCAGCCCCAGCATTTT. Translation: CASSAGQCNQPQHF.

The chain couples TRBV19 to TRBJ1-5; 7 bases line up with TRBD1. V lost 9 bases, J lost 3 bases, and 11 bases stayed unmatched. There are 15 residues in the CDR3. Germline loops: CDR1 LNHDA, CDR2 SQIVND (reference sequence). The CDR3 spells CASRGLGTANQPQHF. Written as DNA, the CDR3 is TGTGCCAGCAGAGGTTTAGGGACAGCCAATCAGCCCCAGCATTTT.

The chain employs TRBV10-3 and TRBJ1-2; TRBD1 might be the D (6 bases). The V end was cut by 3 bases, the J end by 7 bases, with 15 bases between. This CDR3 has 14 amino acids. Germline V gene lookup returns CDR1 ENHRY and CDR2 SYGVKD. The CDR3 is CAISDAGVDGGYTF. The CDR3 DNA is TGTGCCATCAGTGATGCAGGGGTCGATGGTGGCTACACCTTC.

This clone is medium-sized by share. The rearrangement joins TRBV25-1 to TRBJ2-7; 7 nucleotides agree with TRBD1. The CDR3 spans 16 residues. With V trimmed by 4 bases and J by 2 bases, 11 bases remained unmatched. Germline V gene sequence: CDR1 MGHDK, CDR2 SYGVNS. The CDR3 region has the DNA TGTGCCAGCAGTGCGCTGGGACAGCGTTCGACCTACGAGCAGTACTTC. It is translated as CASSALGQRSTYEQYF.

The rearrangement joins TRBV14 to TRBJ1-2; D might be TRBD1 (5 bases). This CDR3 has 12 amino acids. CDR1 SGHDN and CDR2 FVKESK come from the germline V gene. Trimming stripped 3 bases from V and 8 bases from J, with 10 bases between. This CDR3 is CASSQGGWGYTF. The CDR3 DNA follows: TGTGCCAGCAGCCAGGGGGGTTGGGGCTACACCTTC. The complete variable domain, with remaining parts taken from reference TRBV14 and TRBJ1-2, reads EAGVTQFPSHSVIEKGQTVTLRCDPISGHDNLYWYRRVMGKEIKFLLHFVKESKQDESGMPNNRFLAERTGGTYSTLKVQPAELEDSGVYFCASSQGGWGYTFGSGTRLTVV.

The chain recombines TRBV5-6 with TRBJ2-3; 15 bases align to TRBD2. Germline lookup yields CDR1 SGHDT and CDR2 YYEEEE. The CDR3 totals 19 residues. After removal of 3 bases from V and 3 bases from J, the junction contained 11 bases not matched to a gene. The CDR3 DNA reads TGTGCCAGCAGCTCCCCGGGACTAGCGGGAGGAGAGGTGACAGATACGCAGTATTTT. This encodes CASSSPGLAGGEVTDTQYF.

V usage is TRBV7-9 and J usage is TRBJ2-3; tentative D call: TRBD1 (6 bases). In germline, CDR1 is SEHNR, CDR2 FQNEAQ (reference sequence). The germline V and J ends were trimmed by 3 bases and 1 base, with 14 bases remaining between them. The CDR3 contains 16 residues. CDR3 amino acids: CASSLLRAGGTDTQYF. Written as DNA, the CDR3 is TGTGCCAGCAGCTTGCTTCGTGCAGGGGGCACAGATACGCAGTATTTT.

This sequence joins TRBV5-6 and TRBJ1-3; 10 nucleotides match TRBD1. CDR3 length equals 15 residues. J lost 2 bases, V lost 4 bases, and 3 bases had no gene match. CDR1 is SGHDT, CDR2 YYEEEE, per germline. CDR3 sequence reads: CASSLGQGAGNTIYF. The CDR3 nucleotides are TGTGCCAGCAGCCTCGGACAGGGGGCTGGAAACACCATATATTTT.

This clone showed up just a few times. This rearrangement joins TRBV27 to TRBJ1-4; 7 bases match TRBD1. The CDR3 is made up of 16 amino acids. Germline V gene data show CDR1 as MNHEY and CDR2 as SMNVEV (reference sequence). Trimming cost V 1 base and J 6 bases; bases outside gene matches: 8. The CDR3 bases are TGTGCCAGCAGTTTATTATTCGGCAGGGGGGATGAAAAACTGTTTTTT. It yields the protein CASSLLFGRGDEKLFF.

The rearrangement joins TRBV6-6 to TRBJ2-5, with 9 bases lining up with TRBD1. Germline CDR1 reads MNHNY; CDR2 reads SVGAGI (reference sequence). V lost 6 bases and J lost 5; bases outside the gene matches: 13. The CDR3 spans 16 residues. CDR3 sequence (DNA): TGTGCCAGCAGCTCCCAGACCGGGACAGGGCAGGAGACCCAGTACTTC. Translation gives CASSSQTGTGQETQYF.

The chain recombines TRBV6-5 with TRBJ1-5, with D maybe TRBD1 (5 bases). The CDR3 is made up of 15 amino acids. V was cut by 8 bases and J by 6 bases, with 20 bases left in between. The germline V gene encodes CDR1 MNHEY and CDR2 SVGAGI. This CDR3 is CASARGRGKGQPQHF. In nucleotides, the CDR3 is TGTGCCAGCGCGAGAGGCCGGGGGAAGGGTCAGCCCCAGCATTTT.

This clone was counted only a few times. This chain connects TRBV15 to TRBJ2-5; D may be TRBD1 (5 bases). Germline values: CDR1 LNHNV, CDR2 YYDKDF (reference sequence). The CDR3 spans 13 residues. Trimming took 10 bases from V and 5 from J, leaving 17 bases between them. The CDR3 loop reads CASRTLPHETQYF. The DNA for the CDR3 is TGTGCCAGCAGGACACTTCCCCATGAGACCCAGTACTTC.

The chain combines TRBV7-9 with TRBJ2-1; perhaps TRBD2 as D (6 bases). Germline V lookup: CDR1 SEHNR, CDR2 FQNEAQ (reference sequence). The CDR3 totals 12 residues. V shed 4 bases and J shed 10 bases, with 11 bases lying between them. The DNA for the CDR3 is TGTGCCAGCAGCTCGTCTAGCGACGAGCAGTTCTTC. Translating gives CASSSSSDEQFF.

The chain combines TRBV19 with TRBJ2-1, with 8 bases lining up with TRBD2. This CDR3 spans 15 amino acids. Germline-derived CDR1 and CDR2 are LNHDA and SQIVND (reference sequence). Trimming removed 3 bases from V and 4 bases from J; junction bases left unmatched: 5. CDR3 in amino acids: CASSIGGGRYNEQFF. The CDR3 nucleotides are TGTGCCAGTAGTATCGGGGGGGGGCGTTACAATGAGCAGTTCTTC.

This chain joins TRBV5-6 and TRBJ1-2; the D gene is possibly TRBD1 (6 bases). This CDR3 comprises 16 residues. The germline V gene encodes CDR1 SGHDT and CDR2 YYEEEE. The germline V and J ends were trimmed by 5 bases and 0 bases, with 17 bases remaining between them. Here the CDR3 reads CASRKTGSLTNYGYTF. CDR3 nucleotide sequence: TGTGCCAGCAGAAAAACAGGGTCTCTGACTAACTATGGCTACACCTTC.

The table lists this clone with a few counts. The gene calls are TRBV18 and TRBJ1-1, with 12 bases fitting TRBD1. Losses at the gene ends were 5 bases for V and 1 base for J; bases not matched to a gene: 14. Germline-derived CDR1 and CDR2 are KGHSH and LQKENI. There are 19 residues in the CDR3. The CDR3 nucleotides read TGTGCCAGCTCAGCGAAACCGGGACAGGGGGCGGTAGGGAACACTGAAGCTTTCTTT. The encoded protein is CASSAKPGQGAVGNTEAFF.

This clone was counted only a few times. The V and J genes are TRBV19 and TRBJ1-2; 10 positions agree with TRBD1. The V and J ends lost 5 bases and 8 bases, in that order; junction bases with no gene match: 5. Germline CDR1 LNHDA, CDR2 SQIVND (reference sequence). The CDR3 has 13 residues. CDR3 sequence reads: CASSPRDRGGYTF. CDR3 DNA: TGTGCCAGTAGTCCCCGGGACAGGGGAGGCTACACCTTC.

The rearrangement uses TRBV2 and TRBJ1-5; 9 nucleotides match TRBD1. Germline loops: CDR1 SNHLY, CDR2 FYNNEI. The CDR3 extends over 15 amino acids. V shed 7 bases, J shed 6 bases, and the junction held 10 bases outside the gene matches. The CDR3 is CASIPDRGRGQPQHF. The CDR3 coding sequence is TGTGCCAGCATCCCCGACAGGGGGAGAGGTCAGCCCCAGCATTTT.

The CDR3 loop reads CASSYSNRGTEAFF. Here the CDR3 DNA reads TGTGCCAGCAGTTACTCGAATAGGGGGACTGAAGCTTTCTTT. The genes are TRBV6-6 and TRBJ1-1, with D tentatively TRBD1 (6 bases). CDR1 is MNHNY and CDR2 is SVGAGI in the germline V gene (reference sequence). There are 14 residues in the CDR3. V was pared by 0 bases and J by 5 bases, with 10 bases between.

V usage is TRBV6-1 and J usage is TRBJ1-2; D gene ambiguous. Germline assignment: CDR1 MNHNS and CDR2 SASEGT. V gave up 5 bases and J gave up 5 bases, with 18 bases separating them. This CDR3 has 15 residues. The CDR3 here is CASSPGPGEGYGYTF. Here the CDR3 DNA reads TGTGCCAGCAGTCCAGGCCCCGGGGAGGGATATGGCTACACCTTC.

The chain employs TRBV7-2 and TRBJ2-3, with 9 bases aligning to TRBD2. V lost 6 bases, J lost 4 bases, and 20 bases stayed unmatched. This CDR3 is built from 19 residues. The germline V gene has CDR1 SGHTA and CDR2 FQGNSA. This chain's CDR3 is CASRDGRLAGSRSSDTQYF. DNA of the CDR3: TGTGCCAGCAGGGATGGTCGGCTAGCGGGAAGTAGATCATCAGATACGCAGTATTTT.